This T cell receptor beta chain emerged from a study of human T cells and chemical hapten exposure. For the study at large: Subjects had 2% DPC placed on about 2 cm by about 2 cm of upper inner arm skin for sensitization. Findings of the study overall: Expanded TCRs were compared with controls, and the expanded TCRs formed significantly more large CDR3 similarity clusters. Expanded TCR counts at PT1 were positively correlated with the patch test score.

This clonotype appeared a few times. Its antigen is as yet unknown. TCRdb called the RACE reads again in MiXCR, with one record for every CDR3 protein. This table holds about 360,000 distinct CDR3 sequences, about 7% found once. Sample time point: patch test 1, 2 weeks after DPC sensitization. Treatment specified: therapeutic diphenylcyclopropenone sensitization with weekly scalp DPC. This material consisted of whole blood, taken in connection with sensitization to the hapten diphenylcyclopropenone (DPC). The receptor comes from a woman under 30 with alopecia areata. Some clones in this sample may be carry-over from other donors' samples.

The CDR3 is CASSYSDRESFPSGELFF. CDR3 coding DNA: TGTGCCAGCAGTTACTCGGATAGGGAGTCGTTCCCTAGCGGGGAGCTGTTTTTT. The chain is built from TRBV6-2 or TRBV6-3 and TRBJ2-2; tentative D call: TRBD2 (5 bases). Germline loops: CDR1 MNHEY, CDR2 SVGEGT. The V and J ends lost 0 bases and 7 bases respectively, with 21 bases between them. CDR3 length: 18 amino acids.